The rows below give T cell receptor beta chains drawn from one sample of a study of blood T cell repertoires in COVID-19. Repertoires were generated with immunoSEQ multiplex PCR, while TCRdb's copy carries only in-frame clones and drops some. The sample contains a few hundred thousand clones, roughly 88% of which appear only once. Sequenced input: peripheral blood. The receptors were gathered from a human donor with COVID-19, enrolled during active disease. The donor label of this sample is uncertain. The CDR3 runs from the conserved cysteine through the conserved F or W. The order of the fields is V gene, J gene, clone size, D gene, CDR3 protein, CDR3 DNA. The D gene is left open where the match is weak. The size of a clone is reported for some rows only, either as once, few or many, or as a class for expanded clones.

TRBV7-6	TRBJ1-4	NA	NA	CASSTGTRLFF	TGTGCCAGCAGTACCGGGACACGGCTGTTTTTT
TRBV5-1	TRBJ2-2	NA	NA	CASSWRDRTNTGELFF	TGCGCCAGCAGCTGGAGGGACCGAACGAACACCGGGGAGCTGTTTTTT
TRBV9	TRBJ2-3	NA	NA	CASSVVPGADTQYF	TGTGCCAGCAGCGTGGTCCCAGGGGCAGATACGCAGTATTTT
TRBV7-3	TRBJ2-3	many	NA	CASSPEGSADTQYF	TGTGCCAGCAGCCCCGAGGGATCGGCAGATACGCAGTATTTT
TRBV9	TRBJ2-2	NA	TRBD2	CASRGLAEGTGGELFF	TGTGCCAGCAGGGGACTAGCGGAGGGAACGGGCGGGGAGCTGTTTTTT
TRBV7-8	TRBJ1-2	NA	TRBD1	CASSLLEGATGYTF	TGTGCCAGCAGCTTACTCGAGGGGGCGACTGGCTACACCTTC
TRBV5-8	TRBJ1-1	NA	NA	CASSWGPMNTEAFF	TGTGCCAGCAGCTGGGGGCCCATGAACACTGAAGCTTTCTTT
TRBV12-3/TRBV12-4	TRBJ1-2	once	NA	CASSLEQFYGYTF	TGTGCCAGCAGTTTGGAGCAGTTCTATGGCTACACCTTC
TRBV12-3/TRBV12-4	TRBJ1-1	NA	NA	CASSLGRGTEAFF	TGTGCCAGCAGTTTAGGGAGGGGCACTGAAGCTTTCTTT
TRBV7-3	TRBJ2-6	NA	NA	CASSLNPGTPSSGANVLTF	TGTGCCAGCAGCTTAAACCCCGGGACTCCAAGCTCTGGGGCCAACGTCCTGACTTTC
TRBV30	TRBJ1-5	NA	NA	CAWSSGDNQPQHF	TGTGCCTGGAGTTCAGGGGACAATCAGCCCCAGCATTTT
TRBV5-1	TRBJ2-7	NA	NA	CASSPEPGTEGEQYF	TGCGCCAGCAGCCCTGAGCCGGGAACTGAAGGCGAGCAGTACTTC
TRBV6-1	TRBJ2-7	NA	TRBD2	CASSEASGSSYEQYF	TGTGCCAGCAGTGAAGCTAGCGGGAGCTCCTACGAGCAGTACTTC
TRBV5-6	TRBJ1-1	NA	TRBD1	CASSLQGPVMNTEAFF	TGTGCCAGCAGCTTACAGGGGCCTGTTATGAACACTGAAGCTTTCTTT
TRBV30	TRBJ1-5	NA	TRBD1	CAWSPTGQGLWQPQHF	TGTGCCTGGAGTCCAACCGGACAGGGTTTGTGGCAGCCCCAGCATTTT
TRBV28	TRBJ1-2	NA	NA	CASSSGGEGSYGYTF	TGTGCCAGCAGTAGCGGTGGGGAGGGGAGCTATGGCTACACCTTC
TRBV18	TRBJ2-3	NA	TRBD2	CASSPPGRVWTSTDTQYF	TGTGCCAGCTCACCACCAGGGAGGGTTTGGACTAGCACAGATACGCAGTATTTT
TRBV28	TRBJ2-3	NA	NA	CASSSAGISTDTQYF	TGTGCCAGCAGTTCGGCCGGGATCAGCACAGATACGCAGTATTTT
TRBV7-7	TRBJ2-3	NA	NA	CASSLTRSSTDTQYF	TGTGCTAGCAGCTTAACCCGGAGCAGCACAGATACGCAGTATTTT
TRBV11-1	TRBJ1-1	NA	NA	CASSFRSGGDEAFF	TGTGCCAGCAGCTTCAGATCCGGGGGGGATGAAGCTTTCTTT
TRBV7-6	TRBJ2-2	NA	TRBD1	CASSKAGTGIPGELFF	TGTGCCAGCAGCAAAGCCGGGACAGGGATACCCGGGGAGCTGTTTTTT
TRBV19	TRBJ2-5	NA	NA	CASSIARQETQYF	TGTGCCAGTAGTATAGCTAGGCAAGAGACCCAGTACTTC
TRBV11-3	TRBJ2-1	NA	TRBD1	CASSSDRGFYNEQFF	TGTGCCAGCAGCTCCGACAGGGGCTTCTACAATGAGCAGTTCTTC
TRBV4-3	TRBJ2-7	few	NA	CASSQVWTFSYEQYF	TGCGCCAGCAGCCAAGTGTGGACTTTCTCCTACGAGCAGTACTTC
TRBV5-1	TRBJ2-7	NA	TRBD1	CASSLGQGPYEQYF	TGCGCCAGCAGCTTGGGACAGGGTCCCTACGAGCAGTACTTC
TRBV3-1/TRBV3-2	TRBJ1-2	NA	NA	CASSLRDTSPYYGYTF	TGTGCCAGCAGCCTAAGGGACACCAGCCCTTACTATGGCTACACCTTC
TRBV7-9	TRBJ1-1	NA	NA	CASSLSGQNTEAFF	TGTGCCAGCAGCTTGTCCGGACAGAACACTGAAGCTTTCTTT
TRBV7-2	TRBJ2-7	NA	NA	CASSLAGLNSYEQYF	TGTGCCAGCAGCTTAGCAGGACTAAACAGCTACGAGCAGTACTTC
TRBV19	TRBJ1-5	NA	NA	CASKDLVTGTIGNQPQHF	TGTGCCAGTAAGGACCTAGTTACAGGGACGATTGGAAATCAGCCCCAGCATTTT
TRBV11-2	TRBJ1-6	NA	NA	CASSSGGSPLHF	TGTGCCAGCAGCTCCGGTGGTTCACCCCTCCACTTT
TRBV28	TRBJ1-2	NA	TRBD1	CASSLPGQNYGYTF	TGTGCCAGCTCCCTCCCGGGACAGAACTATGGCTACACCTTC
TRBV7-9	TRBJ2-7	NA	TRBD2	CASRPLSSGGYEQYF	TGTGCCAGCAGGCCCCTCAGTTCGGGAGGCTACGAGCAGTACTTC
TRBV9	TRBJ1-3	NA	TRBD1	CASSVLGQVYSGNTIYF	TGTGCCAGCAGCGTACTAGGACAGGTATACTCTGGAAACACCATATATTTT
TRBV24-1	TRBJ2-1	few	TRBD1	CATSVPGQGQYGPYNEQFF	TGTGCCACCAGTGTTCCGGGACAGGGACAATATGGGCCTTACAATGAGCAGTTCTTC
TRBV28	TRBJ1-1	NA	TRBD1	CASSYRGENTEAFF	TGTGCCAGCAGTTACAGGGGGGAGAACACTGAAGCTTTCTTT
TRBV9	TRBJ1-2	NA	TRBD1	CASSVQQGAYGYTF	TGTGCCAGCAGCGTACAGCAGGGGGCCTATGGCTACACCTTC
TRBV14	TRBJ2-1	many	NA	CASSQGARSSRQFF	TGTGCCAGCAGCCAAGGTGCGAGGTCTAGTAGGCAGTTCTTC
TRBV7-6	TRBJ2-1	once	NA	CASSLGGSRVGEQFF	TGTGCCAGCAGCTTAGGTGGTAGTCGGGTAGGTGAGCAGTTCTTC
TRBV4-2	TRBJ2-1	few	TRBD2	CASSPLAGADNEQFF	TGTGCCAGCAGCCCGTTAGCGGGAGCGGACAATGAGCAGTTCTTC
TRBV5-1	TRBJ1-4	NA	NA	CASSLTQGPREKLFF	TGCGCCAGCAGCTTGACTCAGGGCCCCCGGGAAAAACTGTTTTTT
TRBV5-1	TRBJ2-3	NA	NA	CASSLEAGVGGTDTQYF	TGCGCCAGCAGCTTGGAAGCAGGGGTCGGGGGCACAGATACGCAGTATTTT
TRBV6-5	TRBJ2-2	NA	NA	CASRGGQPNTGELFF	TGTGCCAGCAGGGGGGGACAGCCTAACACCGGGGAGCTGTTTTTT
TRBV6-5	TRBJ2-4	NA	NA	CASDDPGHLIQYF	TGTGCCAGCGATGACCCGGGACATCTCATTCAGTACTTC
TRBV2	TRBJ2-2	NA	TRBD2	CASSGLAGDTGELFF	TGTGCCAGCAGTGGACTAGCGGGAGACACCGGGGAGCTGTTTTTT
TRBV27	TRBJ1-3	NA	TRBD1	CASSPPGQGNTIYF	TGTGCCAGCAGTCCTCCGGGACAGGGAAACACCATATATTTT
TRBV7-8	TRBJ2-2	NA	NA	CASSARDPKGGGELFF	TGTGCCAGCAGCGCCCGGGACCCAAAAGGGGGCGGGGAGCTGTTTTTT
TRBV7-9	TRBJ2-2	NA	NA	CASSLVRNTGELFF	TGTGCCAGCAGCTTAGTTCGGAACACCGGGGAGCTGTTTTTT
TRBV7-3	TRBJ2-7	NA	TRBD1	CASSPDRGGPYEQYF	TGTGCCAGCAGCCCGGACAGGGGGGGCCCCTACGAGCAGTACTTC
TRBV6-1	TRBJ2-4	NA	NA	CASILTGDQNIQYF	TGTGCCAGCATCCTAACGGGGGACCAAAACATTCAGTACTTC
TRBV11-2	TRBJ1-1	NA	TRBD1	CASSFNRGQVNTEAFF	TGTGCCAGCAGCTTTAACAGGGGGCAGGTGAACACTGAAGCTTTCTTT